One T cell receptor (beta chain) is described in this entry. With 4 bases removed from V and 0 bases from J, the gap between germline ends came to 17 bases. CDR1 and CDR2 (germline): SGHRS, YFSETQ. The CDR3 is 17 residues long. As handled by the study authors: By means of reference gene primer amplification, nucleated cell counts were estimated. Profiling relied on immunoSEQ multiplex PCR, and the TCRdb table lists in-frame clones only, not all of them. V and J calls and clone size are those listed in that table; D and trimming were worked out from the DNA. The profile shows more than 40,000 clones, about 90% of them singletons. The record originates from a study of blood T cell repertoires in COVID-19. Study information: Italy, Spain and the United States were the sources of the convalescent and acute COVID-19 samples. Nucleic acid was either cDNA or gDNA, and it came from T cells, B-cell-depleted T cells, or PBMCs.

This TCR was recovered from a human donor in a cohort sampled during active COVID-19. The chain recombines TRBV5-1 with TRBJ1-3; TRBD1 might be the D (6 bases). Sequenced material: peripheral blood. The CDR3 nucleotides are TGCGCCAGCAGCCCCCCCAGGGGTCAGAGCTCTGGAAACACCATATATTTT. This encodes CASSPPRGQSSGNTIYF.